This entry lists 10 T cell receptor beta chains sequenced from one sample in a study of T cell responses to AZD1222 COVID-19 vaccine. Assay: immunoSEQ multiplex PCR; the TCRdb copy retains only in-frame clones and omits some. Of more than 80,000 clones in the sample, almost 90% were seen once. Sequencing was performed on peripheral blood, taken on day 0 of AZD1222 vaccination. Receptors were obtained from an adult in good health.

The chain has TRBV5-5 and TRBJ1-2, with 7 bases lining up with TRBD1. This CDR3 region has 13 residues. V lost 4 bases and J lost 6; bases outside the gene matches: 6. Germline V gene sequence: CDR1 SGHKS, CDR2 YYEKEE (reference sequence). CDR3: CASSVFQGDGYTF. The CDR3 bases are TGTGCCAGCAGCGTATTCCAGGGGGATGGCTACACCTTC.

The rearrangement joins TRBV12-3 or TRBV12-4 to TRBJ2-1; D is ambiguous. The CDR3 sequence is 12 residues long. V was trimmed by 8 bases and J by 8 bases, leaving 13 bases between them. CDR3 loop: CASAWGRDEQFF. DNA for the CDR3: TGTGCCAGCGCGTGGGGTCGGGATGAGCAGTTCTTC.

This chain links TRBV3-1 (or the pseudogene TRBV3-2) with TRBJ1-2; D might be TRBD1 (5 bases). V lost 4 bases to trimming and J lost 7 bases, with 16 bases between them. Germline V lookup: CDR1 LGHDT, CDR2 YNNKEL (reference sequence). The CDR3 spans 14 residues. Here the CDR3 DNA reads TGTGCCAGCAGCCGGCTTGATACTAGGGGTGGCTACACCTTC. Amino acids: CASSRLDTRGGYTF.

The gene calls are TRBV30 and TRBJ1-2; D is ambiguous. This CDR3 region has 11 residues. V lost 3 bases and J lost 5, with 7 bases in between. The germline V gene has CDR1 GTSNPN and CDR2 SVGIG (reference sequence). The CDR3 sequence: CAWSAGYGYTF. CDR3 nucleotide sequence: TGTGCCTGGAGCGCGGGGTATGGCTACACCTTC.

The chain carries TRBV4-2 and TRBJ2-7, with 10 positions matching TRBD2. Germline V CDR1 and CDR2: LGHNA, YNFKEQ. The V segment lost 0 bases and the J segment 0 bases; nucleotides outside the gene matches: 11. This CDR3 region has 19 residues. The CDR3 region has the DNA TGTGCCAGCAGCCAAGATCTTATCCCGACTAGCGGGCGCTCCTACGAGCAGTACTTC. Protein: CASSQDLIPTSGRSYEQYF.

V is TRBV18 and J is TRBJ2-7, with D possibly being TRBD1 or TRBD2 (5 bases each). The germline CDR1 and CDR2 sequences are KGHSH and LQKENI. Trimming stripped 5 bases from V and 7 bases from J, with 12 bases between. CDR3 size: 12 residues. In DNA, the CDR3 is TGTGCCAGCTCAGCCGGGACGGGAGAGCAGTACTTC. This sequence encodes CASSAGTGEQYF.

This clone has more than one count but fewer than ten. The rearrangement uses TRBV30 and TRBJ1-1; 8 bases map to TRBD1. This CDR3 is built from 13 residues. V trimming: 8 bases; J trimming: 1 base; junction bases outside the gene matches: 6. Germline V gene data show CDR1 as GTSNPN and CDR2 as SVGIG (reference sequence). In nucleotides, the CDR3 is TGTGCCCGGGACAGGAGAGGGAACACTGAAGCTTTCTTT. It specifies CARDRRGNTEAFF.

The chain employs TRBV24-1 and TRBJ1-4; D not certain. Germline V gives CDR1 KGHDR, CDR2 SFDVKD. V gave up 6 bases and J gave up 4 bases, with 14 bases separating them. CDR3 length equals 15 residues. CDR3 protein: CATSSVEGGNEKLFF. Here the CDR3 DNA reads TGTGCCACCAGTTCCGTGGAGGGCGGTAATGAAAAACTGTTTTTT.

This rearrangement joins TRBV4-1 to TRBJ1-2; no definite D call. Trimming stripped 2 bases from V and 4 bases from J, with 14 bases between. There are 15 residues in the CDR3. Germline V gene data show CDR1 as MGHRA and CDR2 as YSYEKL. CDR3 sequence reads: CASSQRGGNSYGYTF. The DNA for the CDR3 is TGCGCCAGCAGCCAAAGAGGAGGAAATAGCTATGGCTACACCTTC.

The chain links TRBV7-3 to TRBJ2-1; D is undetermined. V lost 3 bases and J lost 2, with 14 bases in between. CDR3 size: 16 residues. The germline V gene has CDR1 SGHTA and CDR2 FQGTGA. The CDR3 DNA sequence: TGTGCCAGCAGCTTTCTCGGATACGCTGCCTACAATGAGCAGTTCTTC. Translating gives CASSFLGYAAYNEQFF.